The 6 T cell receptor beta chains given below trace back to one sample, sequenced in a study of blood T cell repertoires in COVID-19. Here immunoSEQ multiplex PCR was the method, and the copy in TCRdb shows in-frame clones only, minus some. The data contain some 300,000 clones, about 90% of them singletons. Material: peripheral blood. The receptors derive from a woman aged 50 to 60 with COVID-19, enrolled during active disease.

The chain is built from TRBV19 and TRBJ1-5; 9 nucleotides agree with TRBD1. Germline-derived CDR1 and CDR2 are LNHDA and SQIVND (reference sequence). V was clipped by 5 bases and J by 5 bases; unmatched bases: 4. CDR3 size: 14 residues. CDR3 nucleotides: TGTGCCAGTAGTCTACAGGGGGCTTATCAGCCCCAGCATTTT. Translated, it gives CASSLQGAYQPQHF. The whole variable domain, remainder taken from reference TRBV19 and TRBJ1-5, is DGGITQSPKYLFRKEGQNVTLSCEQNLNHDAMYWYRQDPGQGLRLIYYSQIVNDFQKGDIAEGYSVSREKKESFPLTVTSAQKNPTAFYLCASSLQGAYQPQHFGDGTRLSIL.

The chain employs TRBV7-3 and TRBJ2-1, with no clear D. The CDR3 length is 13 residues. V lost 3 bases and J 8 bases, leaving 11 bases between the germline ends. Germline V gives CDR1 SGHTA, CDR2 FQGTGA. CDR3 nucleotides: TGTGCCAGCAGCTTTCAGCGTGAGGATGAGCAGTTCTTC. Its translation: CASSFQREDEQFF. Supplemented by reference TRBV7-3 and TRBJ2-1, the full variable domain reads GAGVSQTPSNKVTEKGKYVELRCDPISGHTALYWYRQSLGQGPEFLIYFQGTGAADDSGLPNDRFFAVRPEGSVSTLKIQRTERGDSAVYLCASSFQREDEQFFGPGTRLTVL.

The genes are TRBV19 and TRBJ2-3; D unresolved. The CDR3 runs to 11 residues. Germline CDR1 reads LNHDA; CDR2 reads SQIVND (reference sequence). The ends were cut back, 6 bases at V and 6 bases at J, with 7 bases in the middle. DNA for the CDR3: TGTGCCAGTAGCCGGCGGGATACGCAGTATTTT. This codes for CASSRRDTQYF.

CDR3 sequence: CASSLFGGGTYEQYF. CDR3 coding DNA: TGTGCCAGCAGCTTATTTGGCGGGGGAACCTACGAGCAGTACTTC. The rearrangement links TRBV7-8 to TRBJ2-7; 7 nucleotides agree with TRBD2. Germline loops: CDR1 SGHVS, CDR2 FQNEAQ. V lost 2 bases, J lost 2 bases, and 6 bases stayed unmatched. CDR3 size: 15 residues.

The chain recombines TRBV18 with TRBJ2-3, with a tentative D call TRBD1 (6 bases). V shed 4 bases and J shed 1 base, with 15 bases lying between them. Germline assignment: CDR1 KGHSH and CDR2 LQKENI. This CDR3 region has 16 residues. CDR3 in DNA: TGTGCCAGCTCACTTTCGGGCAGGGGCGGCACAGATACGCAGTATTTT. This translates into CASSLSGRGGTDTQYF.

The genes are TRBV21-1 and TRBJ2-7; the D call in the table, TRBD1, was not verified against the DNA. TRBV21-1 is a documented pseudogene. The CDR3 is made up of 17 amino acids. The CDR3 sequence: CASSLRRKGEGPYEQYF. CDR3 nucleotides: TGTGCCAGCAGCCTAAGACGGAAAGGGGAAGGTCCCTACGAGCAGTACTTC.